Listed below are T cell receptor beta chains from one sample, sequenced in a study of blood T cell repertoires in COVID-19. The table came from immunoSEQ multiplex PCR; TCRdb's copy has only in-frame clones and leaves some out. In the table there are roughly 99,000 clones, approximately 88% of which are singletons. Sequences were obtained from peripheral blood. Receptors were obtained from a man aged 50-59 years with active or convalescent COVID-19. CDR3s include the opening cysteine and the closing phenylalanine or tryptophan. Each record gives: CDR3 protein, J gene, V gene.

CASSFSSGRASKTQYF	TRBJ2-5	TRBV28
CASSGRYDYGYTF	TRBJ1-2	TRBV19
CASTSRGGTGAEKLFF	TRBJ1-4	TRBV28
CASSLSRGSGELFF	TRBJ2-2	TRBV27
CASNRQGVFYEQYF	TRBJ2-7	TRBV28
CASSPDSEETQYF	TRBJ2-5	TRBV5-6
CASSFHQYQGSDTQYF	TRBJ2-3	TRBV28
CASSYTRDSNQPQHF	TRBJ1-5	TRBV2
CASSTRQGANPPYTGELFF	TRBJ2-2	TRBV19
CAWGGSGSYNEQFF	TRBJ2-1	TRBV30
CAWSVTGGFRQPQHF	TRBJ1-5	TRBV30
CASSLSRQFMNTEAFF	TRBJ1-1	TRBV27
CASSIGLTSTDTQYF	TRBJ2-3	TRBV7-2
CASSRTAKETQYF	TRBJ2-5	TRBV19
CASSFTSGRVYEQYF	TRBJ2-7	TRBV5-1
CASSSPSGSGYEQYF	TRBJ2-7	TRBV28
CAWGAGTGVNTEAFF	TRBJ1-1	TRBV30
CASSLDAAAVGLFTDTQYF	TRBJ2-3	TRBV7-8
CASSLGGGLGYEQYF	TRBJ2-7	TRBV13
CSAAGTGGADTQYF	TRBJ2-3	TRBV29-1
CASSPVLGGTQYF	TRBJ2-3	TRBV3-1/TRBV3-2
CASSKTLQGANYGYTF	TRBJ1-2	TRBV19
CASSVDPLREDTIYF	TRBJ1-3	TRBV9
CASSLEGGPNYGYTF	TRBJ1-2	TRBV5-1